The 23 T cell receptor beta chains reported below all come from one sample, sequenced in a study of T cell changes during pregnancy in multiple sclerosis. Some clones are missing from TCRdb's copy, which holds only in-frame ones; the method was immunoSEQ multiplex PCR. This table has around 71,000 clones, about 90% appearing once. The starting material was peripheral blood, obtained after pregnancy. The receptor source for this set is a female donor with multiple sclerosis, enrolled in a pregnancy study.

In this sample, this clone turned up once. The CDR3 loop is CASSLGQGGTDTQYF. In DNA, the CDR3 is TGCGCCAGCAGCTTGGGACAGGGGGGCACAGATACGCAGTATTTT. The rearrangement links TRBV5-1 to TRBJ2-3; 9 nucleotides agree with TRBD1. The CDR3 spans 15 residues. Trimming removed 0 bases from V and 1 base from J; junction bases left unmatched: 0. CDR1 is SGHRS and CDR2 is YFSETQ in the germline V gene.

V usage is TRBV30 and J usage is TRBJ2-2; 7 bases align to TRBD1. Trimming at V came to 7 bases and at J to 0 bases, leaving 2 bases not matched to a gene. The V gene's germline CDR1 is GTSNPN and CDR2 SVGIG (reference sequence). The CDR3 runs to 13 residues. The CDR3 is CASGQSNTGELFF. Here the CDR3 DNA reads TGTGCCTCGGGACAGTCGAACACCGGGGAGCTGTTTTTT.

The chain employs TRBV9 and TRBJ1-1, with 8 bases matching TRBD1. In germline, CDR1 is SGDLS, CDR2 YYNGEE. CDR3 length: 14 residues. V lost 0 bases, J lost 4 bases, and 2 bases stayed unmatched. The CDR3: CASSVGQGTTEAFF. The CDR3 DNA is TGTGCCAGCAGCGTAGGACAGGGGACCACTGAAGCTTTCTTT.

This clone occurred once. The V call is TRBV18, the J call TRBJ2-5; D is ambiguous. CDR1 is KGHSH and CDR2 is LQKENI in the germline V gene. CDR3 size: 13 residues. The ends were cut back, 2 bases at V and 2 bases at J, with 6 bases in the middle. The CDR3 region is CASSPGQQETQYF. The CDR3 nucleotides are TGTGCCAGCTCACCAGGGCAACAAGAGACCCAGTACTTC.

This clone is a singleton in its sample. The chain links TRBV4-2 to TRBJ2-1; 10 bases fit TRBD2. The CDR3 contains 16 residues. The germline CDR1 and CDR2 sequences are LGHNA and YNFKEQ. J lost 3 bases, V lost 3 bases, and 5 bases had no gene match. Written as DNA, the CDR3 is TGTGCCAGCAGCCAGCCTAGCGGGAGAATCTACAATGAGCAGTTCTTC. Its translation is CASSQPSGRIYNEQFF.

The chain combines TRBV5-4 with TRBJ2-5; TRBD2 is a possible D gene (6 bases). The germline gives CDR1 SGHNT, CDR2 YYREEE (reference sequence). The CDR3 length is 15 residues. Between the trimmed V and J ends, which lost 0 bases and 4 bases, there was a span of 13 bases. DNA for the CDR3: TGTGCCAGCAGCTTGGTTTCTGGGGGAGGAGAGACCCAGTACTTC. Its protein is CASSLVSGGGETQYF.

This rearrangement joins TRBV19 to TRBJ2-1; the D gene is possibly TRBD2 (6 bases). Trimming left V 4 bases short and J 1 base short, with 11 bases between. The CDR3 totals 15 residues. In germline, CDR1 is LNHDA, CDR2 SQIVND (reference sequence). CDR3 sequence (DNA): TGTGCCAGTAGTACCCTAGGGACTTCCTACAATGAGCAGTTCTTC. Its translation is CASSTLGTSYNEQFF.

The DNA of the CDR3 is TGTGCCTTTTCTACAGGGTCTTCCGATCAGCCCCAGCATTTT. Translating it yields CAFSTGSSDQPQHF. The chain employs TRBV30 and TRBJ1-5; TRBD1 might be the D (6 bases). Trimming pared 7 bases from V and 5 bases from J, leaving 18 bases between. Germline V lookup: CDR1 GTSNPN, CDR2 SVGIG (reference sequence). The CDR3 runs to 14 residues.

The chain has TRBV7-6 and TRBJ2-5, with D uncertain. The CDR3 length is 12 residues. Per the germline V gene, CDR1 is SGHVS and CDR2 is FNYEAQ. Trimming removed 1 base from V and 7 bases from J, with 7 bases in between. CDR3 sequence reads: CASSLGSGTQYF. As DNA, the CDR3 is TGTGCCAGCAGCTTAGGGTCCGGGACCCAGTACTTC.

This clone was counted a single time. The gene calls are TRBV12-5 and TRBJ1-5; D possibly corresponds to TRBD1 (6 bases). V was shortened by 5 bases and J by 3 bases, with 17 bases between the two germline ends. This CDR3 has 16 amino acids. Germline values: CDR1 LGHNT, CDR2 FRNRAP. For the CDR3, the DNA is TGTGCTAGTGGTCCTAGAGGCCAGGGGAACAATCAGCCCCAGCATTTT. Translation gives CASGPRGQGNNQPQHF.

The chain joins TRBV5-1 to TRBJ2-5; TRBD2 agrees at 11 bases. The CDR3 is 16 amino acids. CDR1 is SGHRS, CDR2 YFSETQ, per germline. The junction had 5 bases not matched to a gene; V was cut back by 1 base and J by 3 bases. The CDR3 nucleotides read TGCGCCAGCAGCTTGATGGTAGCGGGAGGGGAAGAGACCCAGTACTTC. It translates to CASSLMVAGGEETQYF.

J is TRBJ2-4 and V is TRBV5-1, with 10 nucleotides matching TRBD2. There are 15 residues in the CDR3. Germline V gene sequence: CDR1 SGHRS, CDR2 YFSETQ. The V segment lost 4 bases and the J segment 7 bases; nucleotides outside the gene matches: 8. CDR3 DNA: TGCGCCAGCAGCCCCTCAGCGGGAGGGGGGAACATTCAGTACTTC. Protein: CASSPSAGGGNIQYF.

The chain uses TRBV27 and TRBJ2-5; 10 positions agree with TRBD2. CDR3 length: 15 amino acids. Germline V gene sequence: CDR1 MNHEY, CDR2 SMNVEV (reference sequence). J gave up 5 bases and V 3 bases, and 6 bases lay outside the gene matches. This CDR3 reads CASSFVSGRGETQYF. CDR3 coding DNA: TGTGCCAGCAGTTTCGTGAGCGGGAGGGGGGAGACCCAGTACTTC.

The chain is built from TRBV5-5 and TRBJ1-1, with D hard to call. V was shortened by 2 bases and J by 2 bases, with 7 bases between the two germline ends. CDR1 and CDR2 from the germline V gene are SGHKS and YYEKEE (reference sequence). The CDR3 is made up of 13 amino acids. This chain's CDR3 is CASSLTGNTEAFF. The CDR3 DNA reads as TGTGCCAGCAGCTTAACCGGTAACACTGAAGCTTTCTTT.

CDR3 sequence: CASSPTLGQGGYEQYF. In DNA, the CDR3 is TGTGCCAGCAGTCCCACCCTGGGACAGGGGGGCTACGAGCAGTACTTC. This rearrangement joins TRBV28 to TRBJ2-7; 11 positions agree with TRBD1. The V gene end was trimmed by 5 bases and the J gene end by 3 bases; junction bases not matched to a gene: 9. Germline V lookup: CDR1 MDHEN, CDR2 SYDVKM. CDR3 size: 16 residues.

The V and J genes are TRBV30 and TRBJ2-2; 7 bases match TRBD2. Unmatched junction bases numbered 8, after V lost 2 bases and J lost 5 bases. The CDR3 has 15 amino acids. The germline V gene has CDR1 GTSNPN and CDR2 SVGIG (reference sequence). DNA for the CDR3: TGTGCCTGGAGTAGGGCGGGAGTCCTTACCGGGGAGCTGTTTTTT. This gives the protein CAWSRAGVLTGELFF.

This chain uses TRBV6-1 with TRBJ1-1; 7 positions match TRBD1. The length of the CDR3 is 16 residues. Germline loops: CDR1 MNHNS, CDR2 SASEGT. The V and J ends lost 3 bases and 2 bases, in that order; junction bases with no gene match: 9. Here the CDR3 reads CASSETGTVVNTEAFF. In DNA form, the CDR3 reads TGTGCCAGCAGTGAGACCGGGACAGTGGTTAACACTGAAGCTTTCTTT.

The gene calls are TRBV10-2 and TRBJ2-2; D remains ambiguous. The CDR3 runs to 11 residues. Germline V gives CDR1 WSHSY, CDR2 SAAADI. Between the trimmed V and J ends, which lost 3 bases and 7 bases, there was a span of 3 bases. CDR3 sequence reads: CASSELGELFF. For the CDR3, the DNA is TGCGCCAGCAGTGAACTCGGGGAGCTGTTTTTT.

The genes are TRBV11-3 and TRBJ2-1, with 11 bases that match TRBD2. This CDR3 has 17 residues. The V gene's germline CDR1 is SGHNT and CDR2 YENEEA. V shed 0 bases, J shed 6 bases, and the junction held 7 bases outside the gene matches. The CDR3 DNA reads TGTGCCAGCAGCTTAGATTATAGCGGGAGGGCCACCAATGAGCAGTTCTTC. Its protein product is CASSLDYSGRATNEQFF.

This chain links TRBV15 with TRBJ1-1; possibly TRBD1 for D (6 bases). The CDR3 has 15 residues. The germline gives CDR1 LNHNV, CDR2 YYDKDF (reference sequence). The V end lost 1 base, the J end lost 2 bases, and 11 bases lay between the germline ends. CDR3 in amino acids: CATSRGWDKNTEAFF. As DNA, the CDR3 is TGTGCCACCAGCAGAGGATGGGACAAAAACACTGAAGCTTTCTTT.

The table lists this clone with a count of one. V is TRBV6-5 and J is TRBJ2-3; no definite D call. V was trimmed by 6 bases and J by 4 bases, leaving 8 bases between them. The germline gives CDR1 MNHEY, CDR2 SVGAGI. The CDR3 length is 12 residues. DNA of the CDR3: TGTGCCAGCAGCCCCAATGCAGATACGCAGTATTTT. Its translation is CASSPNADTQYF.

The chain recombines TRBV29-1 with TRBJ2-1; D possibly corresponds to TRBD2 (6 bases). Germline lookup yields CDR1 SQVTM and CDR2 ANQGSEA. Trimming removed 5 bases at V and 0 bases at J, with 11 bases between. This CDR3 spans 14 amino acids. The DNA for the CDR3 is TGCAGCGTTCGAGGGACTTCCTCCTACAATGAGCAGTTCTTC. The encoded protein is CSVRGTSSYNEQFF.

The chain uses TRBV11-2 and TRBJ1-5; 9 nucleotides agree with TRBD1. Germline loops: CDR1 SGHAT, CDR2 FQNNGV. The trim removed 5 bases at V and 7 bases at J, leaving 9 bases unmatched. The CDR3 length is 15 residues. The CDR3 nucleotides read TGTGCCAGCAGCCCGGGACAGGGACTGAGGCAGCCCCAGCATTTT. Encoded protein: CASSPGQGLRQPQHF.